The sequence of this T cell receptor (beta chain) was determined in a study of T cells after yellow fever vaccination. TCRdb redid the calling of the 5' RACE reads with MiXCR, one entry per CDR3 protein. The table has 80,000 to 100,000 distinct CDR3 sequences, under 6.5% seen once; the top ten hold 35% to 45%. Germline V gene data show CDR1 as SGHVS and CDR2 as FNYEAQ. V lost 5 bases, J lost 5 bases, and 12 bases lay in between. The CDR3 is 13 amino acids. This clonotype has more than one count but fewer than ten. What it recognizes is unknown. Findings of the study overall: A small proportion of clonotypes was detected in both the CD4 and CD8 compartments. FACS-sorted repertoires could contain abundant clonotypes contaminating from the bulk population.

The chain couples TRBV7-6 to TRBJ1-1; the D is unclear. The origin of this receptor is a man between 18 and 35 years old who received the YFV17D yellow fever vaccine. This specimen consisted of CD8+ T cells sorted from PBMCs, obtained 10 days after the yellow fever booster vaccination. CDR3 sequence: CASSALGTTEAFF. In DNA, the CDR3 is TGTGCCAGCAGCGCTCTGGGTACTACTGAAGCTTTCTTT.